Following are 9 T cell receptor beta chains from one sample sequenced in a study of cytomegalovirus exposure and HLA in healthy donors. Primers included in the PCR were 60 Vbeta and 13 Jbeta primers. Using immunoSEQ multiplex PCR, the repertoire was profiled, and TCRdb retains in-frame clones only, with some absent. Of a few hundred thousand clones in the sample, approximately 81% were seen once. Sample: PBMCs. The source is a man aged 25 to 40 in good health and CMV-seronegative.

This clone was counted a few times. This chain uses TRBV18 with TRBJ2-2; 14 bases agree with TRBD2. The trim removed 3 bases at V and 0 bases at J, leaving 3 bases unmatched. The CDR3 loop spans 18 amino acids. Germline CDR1 and CDR2: KGHSH and LQKENI. CDR3 DNA sequence: TGTGCCAGCTCACCGCCGGGACTAGCGGGGGCGAACACCGGGGAGCTGTTTTTT. As protein: CASSPPGLAGANTGELFF.

The chain carries TRBV5-1 and TRBJ1-1; D possibly corresponds to TRBD1 (6 bases). This CDR3 has 14 residues. Trimming removed 4 bases at V and 0 bases at J, with 10 bases between. Germline V gene sequence: CDR1 SGHRS, CDR2 YFSETQ. The CDR3 loop is CASSTGTMNTEAFF. Written as DNA, the CDR3 is TGCGCCAGCAGCACAGGGACCATGAACACTGAAGCTTTCTTT.

The chain recombines TRBV6-5 with TRBJ1-2; 8 nucleotides align to TRBD1. This CDR3 spans 15 amino acids. After removal of 3 bases from V and 7 bases from J, the junction contained 10 bases not matched to a gene. The V gene's germline CDR1 is MNHEY and CDR2 SVGAGI. CDR3 loop: CASSYGAGTGFGYTF. CDR3 in DNA: TGTGCCAGCAGTTATGGGGCGGGGACAGGCTTTGGCTACACCTTC.

The rearrangement joins TRBV11-2 to TRBJ1-3, with D hard to call. Trimming took 5 bases from V and 4 from J, leaving 21 bases between them. Germline loops: CDR1 SGHAT, CDR2 FQNNGV. This CDR3 is built from 17 residues. CDR3 region: CASSPGRTPGPGNTIYF. As DNA, the CDR3 is TGTGCCAGCAGCCCGGGGAGGACCCCGGGCCCGGGAAACACCATATATTTT.

This rearrangement joins TRBV6-5 to TRBJ2-3; D gene unclear. V was shortened by 5 bases and J by 6 bases, with 9 bases between the two germline ends. The CDR3 has 12 amino acids. The germline V gene has CDR1 MNHEY and CDR2 SVGAGI. CDR3 sequence (DNA): TGTGCCAGCAGTCGCGGTGGGGATACGCAGTATTTT. Translated: CASSRGGDTQYF.

The chain recombines TRBV5-1 with TRBJ1-4; 8 bases are shared with TRBD1. The CDR3 length is 16 residues. V gave up 2 bases and J gave up 7 bases; unmatched junction bases: 10. Germline V gene sequence: CDR1 SGHRS, CDR2 YFSETQ. The CDR3 loop reads CASSLLPQGASEKLFF. CDR3 nucleotides: TGCGCCAGCAGCTTACTCCCTCAGGGGGCCTCTGAAAAACTGTTTTTT.

The chain couples TRBV5-4 to TRBJ1-1; D remains unclear. V lost 4 bases and J lost 4, with 8 bases in between. The CDR3 sequence is 12 residues long. Germline V gene data show CDR1 as SGHNT and CDR2 as YYREEE (reference sequence). CDR3 residues: CASSRSSTEAFF. The DNA of the CDR3 is TGTGCCAGCAGCCGTAGTAGCACTGAAGCTTTCTTT. The entire variable domain, with the rest obtained from reference TRBV5-4 and TRBJ1-1, is as follows: ETGVTQSPTHLIKTRGQQVTLRCSSQSGHNTVSWYQQALGQGPQFIFQYYREEENGRGNFPPRFSGLQFPNYSSELNVNALELDDSALYLCASSRSSTEAFFGQGTRLTVV.

This chain links TRBV18 with TRBJ2-3, with 7 bases fitting TRBD1. The V gene end was trimmed by 1 base and the J gene end by 3 bases; junction bases not matched to a gene: 4. The CDR3 spans 15 residues. Germline lookup yields CDR1 KGHSH and CDR2 LQKENI. CDR3 nucleotide sequence: TGTGCCAGCTCACCACAGGGACAGCTAACAGATACGCAGTATTTT. This codes for CASSPQGQLTDTQYF.

This clone was seen just once. J is TRBJ2-5 and V is TRBV5-1; D is undetermined. Matching the DNA end better, TRBJ2-7 makes the J call doubtful. The CDR3 length is 14 residues. CDR1 and CDR2 from the germline V gene are SGHRS and YFSETQ. CDR3 protein: CASSFGIGDYEQYF. DNA for the CDR3: TGCGCCAGCAGCTTTGGTATCGGTGATTACGAGCAGTACTTC.